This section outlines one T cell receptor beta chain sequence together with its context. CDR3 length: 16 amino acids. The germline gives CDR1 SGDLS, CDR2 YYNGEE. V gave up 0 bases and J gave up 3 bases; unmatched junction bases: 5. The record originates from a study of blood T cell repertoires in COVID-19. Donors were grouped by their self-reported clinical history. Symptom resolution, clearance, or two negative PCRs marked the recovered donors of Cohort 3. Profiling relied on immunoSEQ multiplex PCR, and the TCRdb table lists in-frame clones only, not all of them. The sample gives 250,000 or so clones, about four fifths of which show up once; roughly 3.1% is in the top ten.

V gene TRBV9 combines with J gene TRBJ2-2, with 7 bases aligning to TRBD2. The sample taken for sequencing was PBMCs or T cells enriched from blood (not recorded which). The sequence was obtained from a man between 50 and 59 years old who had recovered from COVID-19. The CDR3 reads CASSVATGGYTGELFF. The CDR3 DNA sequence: TGTGCCAGCAGCGTAGCTACGGGAGGATACACCGGGGAGCTGTTTTTT.